Included here is one T cell receptor beta chain sequence, with context. The table lists this clone with a few counts. The antigen it binds to is not known. Base qualities are missing; no much larger clone stands one base away. V was cut back by 5 bases and J by 1 base, leaving a gap of 9 bases between them. From the cysteine up to the phenylalanine, the CDR3 has a length of 14 residues. Just the 42-base CDR3 DNA is kept, in frame starting at base 1. CDR1 and CDR2 are drawn from the germline V gene (reference sequence): MNHEY, SMNVEV. Another Seattle source contributed samples from volunteer blood donors who had recovered from COVID-19. The collaborating institutions used their own protocols to collect whole blood in K2EDTA tubes. For TCRbeta analysis, collaborator samples were shipped as frozen whole blood, as isolated PBMCs, or as DNA extracted from either sample type. TCRbeta CDR3 regions were amplified from genomic DNA by means of the immunoSEQ Assay, a bias-controlled multiplex PCR. Processing in the source paper ran as follows. The number of nucleated cells in each sample was estimated from the amplification of reference gene primers within the assay. To quantify the absolute abundance of each unique TCRbeta CDR3 rearrangement, sequence reads were collapsed and filtered. For each sample, productive Simpson clonality was calculated as the square root of Simpson's diversity index over productive rearrangements. The immuneACCESS repertoire file appears here via TCRdb, limited to in-frame rearrangements. These files lack a portion of the clones; in checked studies, under half of the deficit traces to unresolved V genes, and the cause of the others is not known. V, J and clone size were drawn from that table, and D and trimming were deduced from the DNA. This sample has 200,000 to 250,000 clones in its table, and about 85% of those were observed once. The ten largest account for 4.5% to 6% of the sample.

The sample belongs to a study of blood T cell repertoires in COVID-19 (dated by TCRdb to 2020 to 2022). At the level of the whole study: Collaborator samples came from the United States, Italy and Spain and covered acute and convalescent phases of COVID-19. The material from the prospective study consisted of cDNA or gDNA derived from T cells, B-cell-depleted T cells, or PBMCs. The dataset comprised deeply sampled blood TCRbeta repertoires from subjects exposed to, actively infected with, or recovered from COVID-19. The repertoires were released in a freely available public database intended as a resource for research on the immune response to SARS-CoV-2. The samples were drawn from the first 160 participants of the ongoing ImmuneRACE study and from 1,254 subjects provided by 6 global collaborators. A de-identified subject ID, COVID-19 status, age in years and sex were almost always included in the sample metadata. Where available, HLA class I and class II types were taken from metadata supplied by the sample provider and were not determined by assay-based typing.

The paper as a whole reports these results and caveats: Clinical and demographic metadata were provided uncurated, with the amount varying by source and participant.

The chain couples TRBV27 to TRBJ1-3, with TRBD1 perhaps the D gene, on 5 matching bases. Sequencing was performed on peripheral blood. This receptor was obtained from a woman aged 60 to 75 who had recovered from COVID-19. CDR3 sequence: CASSGTGSGNTIYF. Read as DNA, the sequence is TGTGCCAGCAGTGGAACAGGTTCTGGAAACACCATATATTTT.